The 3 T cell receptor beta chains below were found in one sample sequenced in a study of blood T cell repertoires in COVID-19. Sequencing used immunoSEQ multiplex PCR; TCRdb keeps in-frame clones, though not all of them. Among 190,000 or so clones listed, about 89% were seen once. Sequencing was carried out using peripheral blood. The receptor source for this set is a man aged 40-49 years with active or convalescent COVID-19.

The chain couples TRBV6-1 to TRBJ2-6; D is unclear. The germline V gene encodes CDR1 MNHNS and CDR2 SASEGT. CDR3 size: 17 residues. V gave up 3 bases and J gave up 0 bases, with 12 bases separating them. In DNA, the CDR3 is TGTGCCAGCAGTGATGTGGTAGTTTACTCTGGGGCCAACGTCCTGACTTTC. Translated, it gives CASSDVVVYSGANVLTF.

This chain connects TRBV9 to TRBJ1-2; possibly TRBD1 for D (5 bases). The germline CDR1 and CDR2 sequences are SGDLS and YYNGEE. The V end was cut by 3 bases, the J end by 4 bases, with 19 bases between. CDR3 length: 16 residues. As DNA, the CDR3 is TGTGCCAGCAGCGATGGTACCAGGGCCCTCGGCTATGGCTACACCTTC. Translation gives CASSDGTRALGYGYTF.

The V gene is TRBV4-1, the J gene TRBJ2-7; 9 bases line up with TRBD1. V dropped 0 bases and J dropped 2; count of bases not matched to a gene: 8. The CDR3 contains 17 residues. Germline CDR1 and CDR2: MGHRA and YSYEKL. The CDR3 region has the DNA TGCGCCAGCAGCCAAGAGGGACTCCGGGACAGGGCCTACGAGCAGTACTTC. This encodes CASSQEGLRDRAYEQYF.